This passage covers 10 T cell receptor beta chains from one sample sequenced in a study of beta chain features in type 1 diabetes. The sequenced template was cDNA made from the entire isolated RNA. Sequencing was performed with immunoSEQ multiplex PCR; in TCRdb, only in-frame clones are kept and a portion is missing. The data hold about 220,000 clones, with under 13% observed a single time. Sequenced material: central memory CD4+ T cells from blood. The receptors shown here come from a man younger than 35 in good health.

This clone was found a few times. The chain links TRBV4-3 to TRBJ2-1; TRBD2 agrees at 7 bases. Germline assignment: CDR1 LGHNA and CDR2 YSLEER. J was trimmed by 9 bases and V by 0 bases; bases with no gene match: 8. The CDR3 covers 15 residues. This CDR3 is CASSQEGGRASEQFF. CDR3 nucleotide sequence: TGCGCCAGCAGCCAAGAGGGGGGGAGGGCGAGTGAGCAGTTCTTC.

This clone came up a few times. The rearrangement uses TRBV10-3 and TRBJ1-2; unclear D gene. Germline V lookup: CDR1 ENHRY, CDR2 SYGVKD. The CDR3 has 13 amino acids. V lost 2 bases and J 2 bases, leaving 6 bases between the germline ends. CDR3 in DNA: TGTGCCATCAGTGAGGGAGGGAACTATGGCTACACCTTC. Amino acid sequence: CAISEGGNYGYTF.

The chain is built from TRBV29-1 and TRBJ2-3; 11 bases agree with TRBD1. With V trimmed by 8 bases and J by 8 bases, 12 bases remained unmatched. The germline CDR1 and CDR2 sequences are SQVTM and ANQGSEA. The CDR3 extends over 14 amino acids. The CDR3 DNA sequence: TGCAGCCTCGGAGGGGACAGGGGGAAGGGTACGCAGTATTTT. Translation: CSLGGDRGKGTQYF.

The gene calls are TRBV29-1 and TRBJ2-3; D is possibly TRBD1 (5 bases). The CDR3 spans 14 residues. The V end lost 5 bases, the J end lost 3 bases, and 15 bases lay between the germline ends. CDR1 SQVTM and CDR2 ANQGSEA come from the germline V gene. The CDR3 DNA reads TGCAGCGTTAACCCAGGACAAATTACAGATACGCAGTATTTT. Translated, it gives CSVNPGQITDTQYF.

This clone was seen a handful of times. The chain couples TRBV7-9 to TRBJ1-2, with D possibly TRBD1 on 5 matching bases. V lost 7 bases, J lost 4 bases, and 19 bases lay in between. Germline values: CDR1 SEHNR, CDR2 FQNEAQ (reference sequence). This CDR3 spans 15 amino acids. The CDR3 region has the DNA TGTGCCAGCACCCTAGCGGGGGGTGTAGGCTATGGCTACACCTTC. Its protein is CASTLAGGVGYGYTF.

This clone appeared a few times. This sequence joins TRBV5-4 and TRBJ1-1; perhaps TRBD1 as D (6 bases). The ends were cut back, 3 bases at V and 5 bases at J, with 14 bases in the middle. There are 14 residues in the CDR3. Germline V gives CDR1 SGHNT, CDR2 YYREEE (reference sequence). CDR3 sequence reads: CASSSQQGWTEAFF. CDR3 coding DNA: TGTGCCAGCAGCTCCCAACAGGGATGGACTGAAGCTTTCTTT.

Only a few counts were recorded for this clone. The chain combines TRBV2 with TRBJ2-2; 10 bases align to TRBD2. Germline CDR1 SNHLY, CDR2 FYNNEI. Trimming cost V 6 bases and J 3 bases; bases outside gene matches: 4. This CDR3 is built from 15 residues. CDR3 nucleotide sequence: TGTGCCAGCAGCGAACTAGCGGGGCACACCGGGGAGCTGTTTTTT. Translated: CASSELAGHTGELFF. The variable domain in full, completed from reference TRBV2 and TRBJ2-2, reads EPEVTQTPSHQVTQMGQEVILRCVPISNHLYFYWYRQILGQKVEFLVSFYNNEISEKSEIFDDQFSVERPDGSNFTLKIRSTKLEDSAMYFCASSELAGHTGELFFGEGSRLTVL.

This clone was detected a few times. This rearrangement joins TRBV2 to TRBJ2-3; D is unresolved. The V and J ends lost 6 bases and 5 bases respectively, with 15 bases between them. Germline CDR1 SNHLY, CDR2 FYNNEI. The CDR3 has 14 residues. The CDR3 sequence: CASRVEGLGDTQYF. The CDR3 DNA reads as TGTGCCAGCAGAGTGGAAGGGCTGGGAGATACGCAGTATTTT.

The V gene is TRBV4-2, the J gene TRBJ2-1; D gene unclear. Germline lookup yields CDR1 LGHNA and CDR2 YNFKEQ. Trimming removed 0 bases from V and 8 bases from J, with 17 bases in between. The CDR3 loop spans 16 amino acids. The CDR3 nucleotides are TGTGCCAGCAGCCAAGAAGGATCTAGTTATTGGCATGAGCAGTTCTTC. Translation gives CASSQEGSSYWHEQFF.

The CDR3 loop reads CASSSTGSGELFF. The CDR3 DNA follows: TGTGCCAGCAGTTCAACAGGGTCCGGGGAGCTGTTTTTT. This sequence joins TRBV27 and TRBJ2-2, with D perhaps matching TRBD1 (6 bases). Trimming removed 4 bases at V and 6 bases at J, with 9 bases between. Germline CDR1 reads MNHEY; CDR2 reads SMNVEV (reference sequence). The CDR3 loop spans 13 amino acids.